Here is one T cell receptor (beta chain) with its context. This specimen comes from a study of blood T cell repertoires in COVID-19. Study as a whole: The study drew acute and convalescent COVID-19 samples from the United States, Italy and Spain. T cells, B-cell-depleted T cells, or PBMCs supplied cDNA or gDNA.

Germline V gives CDR1 SGDLS, CDR2 YYNGEE. V was shortened by 0 bases and J by 3 bases, with 13 bases between the two germline ends. The CDR3 is 16 amino acids. TCRdb's table, derived via immunoSEQ multiplex PCR, lists solely in-frame clones and lacks some. The repertoire holds 45,000 to 55,000 clones, with 90% as singletons. The V and J genes are TRBV9 and TRBJ1-3; the D gene is possibly TRBD1 (6 bases). What was sequenced was peripheral blood. The TCR originated in a middle-aged woman with active COVID-19. CDR3 residues: CASSVAPGANGNTIYF. The CDR3 bases are TGTGCCAGCAGCGTAGCGCCAGGGGCTAATGGAAACACCATATATTTT.